This entry lists 28 T cell receptor beta chains sequenced from one sample in a study of response to subunit inactivated influenza vaccine. From the RT-PCR reads, TCRdb called clonotypes with MiXCR, one entry per CDR3 protein. The table lists 450,000 to 500,000 distinct CDR3 sequences, 11% of them singletons. The sample in question was PBMCs from blood, obtained 45 days after vaccination. The source of these receptors is a man aged 45-65 years who received an inactivated influenza vaccine.

The rearrangement uses TRBV24-1 and TRBJ2-7; 15 bases line up with TRBD2. There are 16 residues in the CDR3. Germline V lookup: CDR1 KGHDR, CDR2 SFDVKD. V lost 3 bases, J lost 7 bases, and 6 bases stayed unmatched. The DNA for the CDR3 is TGTGCCACCAGTGATCCCGGGACTAGCGGGAGGCAGGAGCAGTACTTC. Protein product: CATSDPGTSGRQEQYF.

This clonotype was detected ten times or more. This chain connects TRBV20-1 to TRBJ2-5; possibly TRBD2 for D (6 bases). Trimming shortened V by 8 bases and J by 5 bases, and 12 bases separated the two germline ends. CDR1 is DFQATT, CDR2 SNEGSKA, per germline (reference sequence). This CDR3 comprises 11 residues. DNA for the CDR3: TGCAGTCGGAGGGCGGGTGAGACCCAGTACTTC. Translated, it gives CSRRAGETQYF.

Many counts were recorded for this clonotype. The V gene is TRBV29-1, the J gene TRBJ2-3, with 12 nucleotides matching TRBD2. Germline lookup yields CDR1 SQVTM and CDR2 ANQGSEA. V shed 7 bases and J 7 bases; nucleotides not matched to a gene: 12. This CDR3 region has 15 residues. The CDR3 sequence is CSGRRLAGVTNTQYF. The CDR3 DNA reads as TGCAGCGGCCGTAGACTAGCGGGAGTGACGAATACGCAGTATTTT.

The V gene is TRBV14, the J gene TRBJ2-7, with D perhaps TRBD2 (5 bases). CDR3 length: 14 amino acids. Trimming took off 6 bases at V and 3 bases at J, with 15 bases between the two ends. Germline CDR1 reads SGHDN; CDR2 reads FVKESK. The CDR3 nucleotides read TGTGCCAGCAGTCATAGCGTCTTCGGCTACGAGCAGTACTTC. It yields the protein CASSHSVFGYEQYF.

This clonotype has ten or more counts. The chain links TRBV12-3 or TRBV12-4 to TRBJ2-7, with D possibly matching TRBD1 (6 bases). Trimming left V 6 bases short and J 0 bases short, with 9 bases between. The CDR3 has 13 amino acids. The CDR3, as DNA: TGTGCCAGCAGATTGACAGGCTCCTACGAGCAGTACTTC. Its translation: CASRLTGSYEQYF.

This clonotype was detected a few times. This sequence joins TRBV7-2 and TRBJ2-1; D gene unclear. Trimming took 3 bases from V and 8 from J, leaving 11 bases between them. Per the germline V gene, CDR1 is SGHTA and CDR2 is FQGNSA. The CDR3 length is 13 residues. The CDR3 region is CASSFSNRDEQFF. For the CDR3, the DNA is TGTGCCAGCAGCTTTTCTAACCGGGATGAGCAGTTCTTC.

This clonotype was seen more than once but under ten times. V usage is TRBV14 and J usage is TRBJ2-6, with D unclear. The CDR3 contains 13 residues. The ends were cut back, 2 bases at V and 4 bases at J, with 3 bases in the middle. Per the germline V gene, CDR1 is SGHDN and CDR2 is FVKESK. The CDR3 reads CASSQPGANVLTF. The CDR3 coding sequence is TGTGCCAGCAGCCAACCCGGGGCCAACGTCCTGACTTTC.

This clonotype was seen ten or more times. The genes are TRBV12-3 or TRBV12-4 and TRBJ1-5; D not certain. The CDR3 consists of 13 residues. V dropped 4 bases and J dropped 1 base, with 5 bases sitting between them. CDR3 coding DNA: TGTGCCAGCAGTTCGACAAGCAATCAGCCCCAGCATTTT. Protein: CASSSTSNQPQHF.

This chain joins TRBV20-1 and TRBJ2-1; 9 bases are a match to TRBD2. CDR3 length: 15 amino acids. CDR1 DFQATT and CDR2 SNEGSKA come from the germline V gene (reference sequence). Unmatched junction bases numbered 7, after V lost 3 bases and J lost 4 bases. As DNA, the CDR3 is TGCAGTGCTAGCTCCGGGACTAGCCAATACAATGAGCAGTTCTTC. The encoded protein is CSASSGTSQYNEQFF.

This clonotype was seen ten or more times. J is TRBJ1-6 and V is TRBV6-5; the D is unclear. Germline lookup yields CDR1 MNHEY and CDR2 SVGAGI. Trimming removed 0 bases at V and 6 bases at J, with 18 bases between. This CDR3 has 18 residues. The CDR3 sequence: CASSYSPLGTALNSPLHF. The CDR3 nucleotides are TGTGCCAGCAGTTACTCCCCCTTGGGCACAGCGCTTAATTCACCCCTCCACTTT.

This clonotype has just a few counts. The rearrangement joins TRBV27 to TRBJ1-5; TRBD1 matches 9 bases. CDR1 MNHEY and CDR2 SMNVEV come from the germline V gene (reference sequence). The CDR3 totals 13 residues. With V trimmed by 3 bases and J by 10 bases, 4 bases remained unmatched. Here the CDR3 DNA reads TGTGCCAGCAGTTTCACAGGGGGCTTCCCCCAGCATTTT. This encodes CASSFTGGFPQHF.

This clonotype was picked up a small number of times. The rearrangement links TRBV27 to TRBJ2-3; 14 bases fit TRBD2. The germline V gene encodes CDR1 MNHEY and CDR2 SMNVEV (reference sequence). The CDR3 has 17 amino acids. V dropped 10 bases and J dropped 4; count of bases not matched to a gene: 13. DNA of the CDR3: TGTGCCACGCCGCCGGGACTAGCGGGGGTTGGCCCAGATACGCAGTATTTT. The encoded protein is CATPPGLAGVGPDTQYF.

The chain links TRBV30 to TRBJ2-2; TRBD2 matches at 11 bases. Trimming removed 0 bases from V and 0 bases from J; junction bases left unmatched: 6. CDR3 length: 18 residues. Per germline, CDR1 GTSNPN and CDR2 SVGIG (reference sequence). The CDR3 loop is CAWSVRGSGRANTGELFF. The CDR3 nucleotides read TGTGCCTGGAGTGTAAGGGGTAGCGGGAGGGCGAACACCGGGGAGCTGTTTTTT.

V gene TRBV24-1 combines with J gene TRBJ2-1; D not certain. The V gene lost 2 bases and the J gene lost 2 bases, with 15 bases spanning the gap. The germline V gene has CDR1 KGHDR and CDR2 SFDVKD. The length of the CDR3 is 17 residues. CDR3 nucleotide sequence: TGTGCCACCAGTGATTCGCCCTGGGGAAGGCCCTACAATGAGCAGTTCTTC. Protein: CATSDSPWGRPYNEQFF.

This clonotype has only one observation. This chain joins TRBV24-1 and TRBJ2-3, with D tentatively TRBD1 or TRBD2 (5 bases each). The V gene lost 9 bases and the J gene lost 1 base, with 13 bases spanning the gap. The CDR3 is made up of 14 amino acids. Per the germline V gene, CDR1 is KGHDR and CDR2 is SFDVKD. The CDR3 coding sequence is TGTGCCACCGGGATGGGGGTCGGCACAGATACGCAGTATTTT. Translated: CATGMGVGTDTQYF.

The chain combines TRBV5-5 with TRBJ2-3; the D gene is possibly TRBD2 (6 bases). Germline V lookup: CDR1 SGHKS, CDR2 YYEKEE (reference sequence). This CDR3 has 12 amino acids. The germline V and J ends were trimmed by 7 bases and 6 bases, with 12 bases remaining between them. In nucleotides, the CDR3 is TGTGCCAGCGGACGGGACTGGGATACGCAGTATTTT. It specifies CASGRDWDTQYF.

The chain combines TRBV7-2 with TRBJ2-6; 7 bases are shared with TRBD2. This CDR3 is built from 17 residues. V was pared by 8 bases and J by 1 base, with 11 bases of the junction left unmatched. Germline CDR1 SGHTA, CDR2 FQGNSA. This CDR3 is CASRGGPGWSGANVLTF. The CDR3 DNA reads as TGTGCCAGCCGCGGGGGTCCTGGGTGGTCTGGGGCCAACGTCCTGACTTTC.

The V and J genes are TRBV29-1 and TRBJ2-3; a possible D gene is TRBD1 (5 bases). Trimming removed 4 bases at V and 4 bases at J, with 12 bases between. There are 13 residues in the CDR3. CDR1 SQVTM and CDR2 ANQGSEA come from the germline V gene. CDR3: CSVVLGQADTQYF. CDR3 sequence (DNA): TGCAGCGTTGTCTTGGGGCAGGCAGATACGCAGTATTTT.

This clonotype appeared a few times. The chain carries TRBV7-9 and TRBJ2-5; maybe TRBD1 (6 bases). Trimming left V 5 bases short and J 4 bases short, with 14 bases between. The germline CDR1 and CDR2 sequences are SEHNR and FQNEAQ (reference sequence). The length of the CDR3 is 14 residues. The CDR3 nucleotides read TGTGCCAGCAGCACTATGACAGGTTCAGAGACCCAGTACTTC. As protein: CASSTMTGSETQYF.

This clonotype was observed a handful of times. The chain is built from TRBV7-2 and TRBJ2-7; 7 bases are a match to TRBD2. The CDR3 runs 15 residues. Germline assignment: CDR1 SGHTA and CDR2 FQGNSA. The trim removed 3 bases at V and 7 bases at J, leaving 12 bases unmatched. CDR3 amino acids: CASSLTQGTGGEQYF. The CDR3 bases are TGTGCCAGCAGCTTGACACAAGGGACGGGAGGAGAGCAGTACTTC.

There are a few counts of this clonotype. This sequence joins TRBV29-1 and TRBJ2-2, with TRBD2 identical over 12 bases. The germline V gene has CDR1 SQVTM and CDR2 ANQGSEA. V lost 1 base, J lost 7 bases, and 4 bases stayed unmatched. The CDR3 is made up of 15 amino acids. In DNA, the CDR3 is TGCAGCGTTGAAGGACTAGCGGGAGTTAACGGGGAGCTGTTTTTT. The encoded protein is CSVEGLAGVNGELFF.

The chain employs TRBV15 and TRBJ2-5, with 7 bases fitting TRBD2. The CDR3 runs 14 residues. V dropped 3 bases and J dropped 3; count of bases not matched to a gene: 4. CDR1 LNHNV and CDR2 YYDKDF come from the germline V gene (reference sequence). The CDR3 bases are TGTGCCACCAGCAGTAACCGGGGGGAAGAGACCCAGTACTTC. Its protein product is CATSSNRGEETQYF.

This clonotype has a count of ten or more. The rearrangement links TRBV27 to TRBJ2-7; 8 bases are shared with TRBD2. From germline, CDR1 is MNHEY and CDR2 SMNVEV (reference sequence). This CDR3 contains 15 residues. V trimming: 2 bases; J trimming: 2 bases; junction bases outside the gene matches: 5. CDR3 coding DNA: TGTGCCAGCAGTTTACTAGCGGGTAGCCCCTACGAGCAGTACTTC. It translates to CASSLLAGSPYEQYF.

V is TRBV28 and J is TRBJ2-1; D possibly corresponds to TRBD1 (5 bases). CDR1 is MDHEN, CDR2 SYDVKM, per germline. The CDR3 is 14 residues long. Trimming removed 7 bases from V and 5 bases from J, with 15 bases in between. This CDR3 reads CASTRPLTDNEQFF. As DNA, the CDR3 is TGTGCCAGCACCCGACCCTTGACAGACAATGAGCAGTTCTTC.

The table lists this clonotype with a few counts. V gene TRBV5-1 combines with J gene TRBJ2-7, with a possible D match to TRBD2 (6 bases). Germline V lookup: CDR1 SGHRS, CDR2 YFSETQ. Trimming removed 3 bases at V and 2 bases at J, with 12 bases between. This CDR3 region has 14 residues. The chain's CDR3 is CASSWGDSPYEQYF. CDR3 DNA sequence: TGCGCCAGCAGCTGGGGGGACTCTCCCTACGAGCAGTACTTC. The full variable domain, completed using reference TRBV5-1 and TRBJ2-7, is KAGVTQTPRYLIKTRGQQVTLSCSPISGHRSVSWYQQTPGQGLQFLFEYFSETQRNKGNFPGRFSGRQFSNSRSEMNVSTLELGDSALYLCASSWGDSPYEQYFGPGTRLTVT.

This clonotype showed up many times. In DNA form, the CDR3 reads TGTGCCAGCAGAGAAGACAGGGGGCACACTGAAGCTTTCTTT. This codes for CASREDRGHTEAFF. The chain recombines TRBV7-2 with TRBJ1-1, with TRBD1 matching 10 bases. In germline, CDR1 is SGHTA, CDR2 FQGNSA. The CDR3 length is 14 residues. V lost 6 bases, J lost 3 bases, and 4 bases stayed unmatched.

This clonotype was counted between two and nine times. The chain joins TRBV4-3 to TRBJ2-1, with a possible D match to TRBD2 (6 bases). Trimming removed 5 bases from V and 6 bases from J, with 14 bases in between. Germline CDR1 is LGHNA and CDR2 is YSLEER. The CDR3 length is 14 residues. The CDR3 sequence: CASSVLASGNEQFF. In DNA, the CDR3 is TGCGCCAGCAGCGTACTAGCTTCTGGCAATGAGCAGTTCTTC.

This sequence joins TRBV7-8 and TRBJ2-1, with unresolved D. This CDR3 contains 15 residues. In germline, CDR1 is SGHVS, CDR2 FQNEAQ. V lost 4 bases, J lost 1 base, and 11 bases lay in between. CDR3 sequence (DNA): TGTGCCAGCAGCTGGGTCCGAAGGTCCTACAATGAGCAGTTCTTC. Its protein is CASSWVRRSYNEQFF.